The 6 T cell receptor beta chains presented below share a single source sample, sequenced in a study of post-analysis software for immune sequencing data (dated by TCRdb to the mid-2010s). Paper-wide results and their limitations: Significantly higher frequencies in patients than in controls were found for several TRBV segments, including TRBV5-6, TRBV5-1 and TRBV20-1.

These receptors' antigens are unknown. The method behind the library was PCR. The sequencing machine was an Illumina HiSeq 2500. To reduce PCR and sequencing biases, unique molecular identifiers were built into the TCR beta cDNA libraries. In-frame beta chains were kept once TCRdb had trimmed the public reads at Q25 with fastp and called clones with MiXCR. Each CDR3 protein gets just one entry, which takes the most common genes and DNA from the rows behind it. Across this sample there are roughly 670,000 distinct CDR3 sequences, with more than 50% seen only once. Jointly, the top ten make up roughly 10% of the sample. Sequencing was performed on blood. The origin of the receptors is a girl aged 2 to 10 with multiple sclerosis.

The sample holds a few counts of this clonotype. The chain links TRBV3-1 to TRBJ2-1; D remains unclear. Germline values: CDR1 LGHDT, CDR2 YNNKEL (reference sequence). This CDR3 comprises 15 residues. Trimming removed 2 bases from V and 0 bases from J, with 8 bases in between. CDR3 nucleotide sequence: TGTGCCAGCAGCCAAAGACCAAGCTCCTACAATGAGCAGTTCTTC. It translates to CASSQRPSSYNEQFF.

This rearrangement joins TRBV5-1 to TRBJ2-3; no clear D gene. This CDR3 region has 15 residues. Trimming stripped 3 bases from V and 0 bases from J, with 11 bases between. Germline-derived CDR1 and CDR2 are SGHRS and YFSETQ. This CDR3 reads CASSSSASSTDTQYF. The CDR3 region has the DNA TGCGCCAGCAGCTCTTCAGCCTCTAGCACAGATACGCAGTATTTT. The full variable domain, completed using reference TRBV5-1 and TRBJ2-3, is KAGVTQTPRYLIKTRGQQVTLSCSPISGHRSVSWYQQTPGQGLQFLFEYFSETQRNKGNFPGRFSGRQFSNSRSEMNVSTLELGDSALYLCASSSSASSTDTQYFGPGTRLTVL.

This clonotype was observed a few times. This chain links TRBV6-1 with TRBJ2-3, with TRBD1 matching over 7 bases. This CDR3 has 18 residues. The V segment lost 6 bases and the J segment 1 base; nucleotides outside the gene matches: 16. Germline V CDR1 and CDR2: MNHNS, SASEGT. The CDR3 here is CASSSGQSIPRGTDTQYF. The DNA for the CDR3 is TGTGCCAGCAGCTCGGGACAGTCCATACCGCGTGGCACAGATACGCAGTATTTT.

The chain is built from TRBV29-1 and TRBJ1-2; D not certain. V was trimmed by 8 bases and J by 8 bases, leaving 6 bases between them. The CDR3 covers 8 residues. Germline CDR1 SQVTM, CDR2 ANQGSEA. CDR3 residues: CSPDGYTF. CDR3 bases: TGCAGCCCAGACGGCTACACCTTC.

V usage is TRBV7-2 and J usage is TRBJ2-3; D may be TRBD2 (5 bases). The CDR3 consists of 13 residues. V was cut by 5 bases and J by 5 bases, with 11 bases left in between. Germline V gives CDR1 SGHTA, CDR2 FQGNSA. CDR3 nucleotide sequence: TGTGCCAGCAGCCTCGACGGAGGAGATACGCAGTATTTT. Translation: CASSLDGGDTQYF.

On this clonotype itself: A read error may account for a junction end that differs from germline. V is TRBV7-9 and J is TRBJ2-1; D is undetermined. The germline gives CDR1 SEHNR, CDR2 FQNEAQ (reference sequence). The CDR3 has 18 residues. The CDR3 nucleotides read TGTGTCAGCAGTTTGATAAATGTCCCCCTGAGCTCCTACAATGAGCAGTTCTTC. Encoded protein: CVSSLINVPLSSYNEQFF.